This note documents a single T cell receptor beta chain sequence. Here immunoSEQ multiplex PCR was the method, and the copy in TCRdb shows in-frame clones only, minus some. This sample has around 700,000 clones; around 90% occur once, and the top ten carry about 0.26%. The sample comes from a study of blood T cell repertoires in COVID-19. Trimming shortened V by 1 base and J by 8 bases, and 8 bases separated the two germline ends. The CDR3 length is 12 residues. Looked up from germline, CDR1 is LGHNA and CDR2 is YNFKEQ. The chain employs TRBV4-2 and TRBJ1-2; D gene unclear. What was sequenced was peripheral blood. The TCR comes from a woman aged 18-30 years with acute or convalescent COVID-19. CDR3 nucleotide sequence: TGTGCCAGCAGCCAAGGCACCGAGGGCTACACCTTC. Its translation: CASSQGTEGYTF.